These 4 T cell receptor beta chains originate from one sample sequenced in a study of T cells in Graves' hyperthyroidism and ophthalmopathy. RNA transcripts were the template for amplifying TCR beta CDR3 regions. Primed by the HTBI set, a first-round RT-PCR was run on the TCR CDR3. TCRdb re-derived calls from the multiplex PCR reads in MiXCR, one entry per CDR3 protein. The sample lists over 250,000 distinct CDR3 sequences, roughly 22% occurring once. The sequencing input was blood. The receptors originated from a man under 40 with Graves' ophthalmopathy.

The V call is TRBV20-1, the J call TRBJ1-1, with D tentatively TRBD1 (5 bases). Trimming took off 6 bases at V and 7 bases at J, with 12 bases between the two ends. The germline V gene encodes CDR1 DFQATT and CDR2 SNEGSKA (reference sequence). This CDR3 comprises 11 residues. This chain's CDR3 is CSAPRGVEAFF. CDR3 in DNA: TGCAGTGCCCCTAGAGGGGTTGAAGCTTTCTTT.

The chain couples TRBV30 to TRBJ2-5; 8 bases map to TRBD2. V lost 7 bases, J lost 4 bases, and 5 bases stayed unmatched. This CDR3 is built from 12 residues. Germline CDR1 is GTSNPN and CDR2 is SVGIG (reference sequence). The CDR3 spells CAYGGGGETQYF. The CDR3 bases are TGTGCCTACGGGGGGGGCGGAGAGACCCAGTACTTC.

The chain's CDR3 is CSVERAGNVEQFF. The CDR3 bases are TGCAGCGTTGAACGGGCGGGAAACGTTGAGCAGTTCTTC. The gene calls are TRBV29-1 and TRBJ2-1, with D possibly matching TRBD2 (6 bases). CDR3 length: 13 amino acids. Germline V gene lookup returns CDR1 SQVTM and CDR2 ANQGSEA. V dropped 2 bases and J dropped 9 bases, with 14 bases sitting between them.

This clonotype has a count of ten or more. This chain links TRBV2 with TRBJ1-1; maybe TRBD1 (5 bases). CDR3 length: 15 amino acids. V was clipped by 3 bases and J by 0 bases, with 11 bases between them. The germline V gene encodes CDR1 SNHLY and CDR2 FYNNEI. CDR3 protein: CASSELGGLNTEAFF. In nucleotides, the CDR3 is TGTGCCAGCAGTGAGCTGGGGGGACTGAACACTGAAGCTTTCTTT.